This T cell receptor (beta chain) was found in a study of pediatric ulcerative colitis. Broader study findings: Compared with controls, ulcerative colitis showed greater blood-rectum clone sharing. Blood samples from two patients yielded substantially fewer templates and were excluded from blood-rectal overlap analysis.

Trimming pared 2 bases from V and 6 bases from J, leaving 13 bases between. CDR3 length: 14 amino acids. CDR1 SEHNR and CDR2 FQNEAQ come from the germline V gene (reference sequence). This clone has only a few counts. Its antigen is not identified. Rectal tissue came from one to two pinch biopsies taken at colonoscopy. Before the diagnostic colonoscopy, ulcerative colitis patients were free of immunosuppressive medication. Sequencing depth was up to 500,000 reads per sample. The assay was immunoSEQ multiplex PCR, and TCRdb's table has in-frame clones only and misses some. The table has tens of thousands of clones, 75% seen once.

This TCR came from a boy younger than 18 with severe ulcerative colitis. The chain uses TRBV7-9 and TRBJ1-1; D gene uncertain. Sequenced input: gut tissue. CDR3 bases: TGTGCCAGCAGCTTAAGTATCGCTGACGCTGAAGCTTTCTTT. Translated, it gives CASSLSIADAEAFF.